A single T cell receptor beta chain is shown here with its context. Antigen specificity is unknown. Assay: immunoSEQ multiplex PCR; the TCRdb copy retains only in-frame clones and omits some. The table includes about 2.3 million clones, about 90% detected once. The data were taken from a study of shared clonotypes between healthy human individuals. Germline values: CDR1 MGHRA, CDR2 YSYEKL. V was clipped by 2 bases and J by 6 bases; unmatched bases: 11. The CDR3 spans 16 residues. Study results and limitations: A reduction in generation probabilities was seen for non-shared clonotypes relative to those shared by all four donors. It was observed that about 5% of naive CD4 clonotypes were shared across several donors.

The chain couples TRBV4-1 to TRBJ2-5, with 8 nucleotides matching TRBD1. The sequenced sample consisted of naive CD4+ T cells from PBMCs. The subset denotes: CD45RA+ positively selected. The sequence was collected from a man younger than 35 in good health. Some clones in this sample may be carry-over from other donors' samples. The CDR3 nucleotides read TGCGCCAGCAGCCAACCAAGACAGGGGCGGATCCAGACCCAGTACTTC. Translation gives CASSQPRQGRIQTQYF.